The TCR beta chain described here comes from a study of response to subunit inactivated influenza vaccine. TCRdb recomputed calls from the RT-PCR reads with MiXCR, one row per CDR3 protein. The sample carries 500,000 to 700,000 distinct CDR3 sequences, under 25% recorded once. V was trimmed by 0 bases and J by 8 bases, leaving 17 bases between them. Germline lookup yields CDR1 SGHRS and CDR2 YFSETQ. The CDR3 extends over 16 amino acids. The sample was also reused in another study, on T cells expressing NK-cell markers. That study adds: The authors made TCR beta cDNA libraries by 5'RACE template switching. This switching added a universal primer site and UMIs. One of eight sequenced donors was HCMV-seronegative; the other seven were seropositive.

This sequence was found in a man between 45 and 60 years old who received an inactivated influenza vaccine. Source: CD4+ T cells sorted from PBMCs, taken 11 to 12 days after vaccination. V is TRBV5-1 and J is TRBJ1-4; D is possibly TRBD1 (5 bases). The CDR3 protein is CASSLAAAGTGEKLFF. CDR3 nucleotides: TGCGCCAGCAGCTTGGCCGCGGCAGGGACTGGCGAAAAACTGTTTTTT.